One sample yielded the 29 T cell receptor beta chains listed below, sequenced in a study of spatial heterogeneity in lung cancer. A single record per CDR3 protein comes from TCRdb applying MiXCR to the 5' RACE reads. The table shows tens of thousands of distinct CDR3 sequences, with approximately 6.8% occurring only once. Time point: sample taken at primary tumor resection. Without sorting, whole RNA was sequenced from tumor, nontumor lung or frozen PBMC. Specimen: PBMCs, collected at surgery. The receptor source for this set is a female donor with early-stage non-small cell lung cancer.

In its sample, this clonotype was seen many times. V usage is TRBV2 and J usage is TRBJ2-7, with TRBD2 identical over 10 bases. CDR1 and CDR2 from the germline V gene are SNHLY and FYNNEI. The CDR3 runs to 14 residues. V shed 3 bases, J shed 5 bases, and the junction held 4 bases outside the gene matches. CDR3 in DNA: TGTGCCAGCAGTGAGGTTCTAGCGGGAGACGAGCAGTACTTC. This codes for CASSEVLAGDEQYF.

This clonotype was observed a few times. The rearrangement uses TRBV7-9 and TRBJ2-2; D is possibly TRBD1 (6 bases). The germline V gene has CDR1 SEHNR and CDR2 FQNEAQ (reference sequence). V shed 5 bases and J shed 5 bases, with 12 bases lying between them. The CDR3 runs to 14 residues. CDR3 sequence: CASSPTDRTGELFF. In nucleotides, the CDR3 is TGTGCCAGCAGCCCCACCGACAGGACCGGGGAGCTGTTTTTT. The full variable domain, rest sourced from reference TRBV7-9 and TRBJ2-2, is DTGVSQNPRHKITKRGQNVTFRCDPISEHNRLYWYRQTLGQGPEFLTYFQNEAQLEKSRLLSDRFSAERPKGSFSTLEIQRTEQGDSAMYLCASSPTDRTGELFFGEGSRLTVL.

This clonotype was observed at least ten times. The V call is TRBV12-3 or TRBV12-4, the J call TRBJ1-1; the match to TRBD1 covers 8 bases. Trimming at V came to 4 bases and at J to 1 base, leaving 2 bases not matched to a gene. The CDR3 has 14 amino acids. The CDR3 region is CASSYQGANTEAFF. CDR3 DNA: TGTGCCAGCAGTTATCAGGGGGCGAACACTGAAGCTTTCTTT.

This clonotype was counted ten times or more. The chain has TRBV7-9 and TRBJ1-1, with D unclear. Germline-derived CDR1 and CDR2 are SEHNR and FQNEAQ (reference sequence). V lost 4 bases to trimming and J lost 4 bases, with 4 bases between them. This CDR3 contains 11 residues. CDR3: CASSSTTEAFF. CDR3 in DNA: TGTGCCAGCAGCTCCACCACTGAAGCTTTCTTT.

This clonotype was picked up many times. V gene TRBV6-5 combines with J gene TRBJ1-3; D not resolved. This CDR3 is 13 amino acids long. The germline V gene has CDR1 MNHEY and CDR2 SVGAGI. With 5 bases removed from V and 3 bases from J, the gap between germline ends came to 8 bases. The CDR3 bases are TGTGCCAGCAGTAGGACTTTTGGAAACACCATATATTTT. It translates to CASSRTFGNTIYF.

This sequence joins TRBV27 and TRBJ2-1, with D perhaps TRBD1 (5 bases). V shed 5 bases and J shed 4 bases, with 12 bases lying between them. The CDR3 totals 14 residues. Germline CDR1 is MNHEY and CDR2 is SMNVEV (reference sequence). The CDR3 DNA is TGTGCCAGCAGTCCCCCCAGGGTGTACAATGAGCAGTTCTTC. This sequence encodes CASSPPRVYNEQFF.

CDR3 region: CASSPRTVMNTEAFF. CDR3 DNA: TGTGCCAGCAGCCCAAGGACAGTCATGAACACTGAAGCTTTCTTT. The chain is built from TRBV7-2 and TRBJ1-1, with D possibly matching TRBD1 (6 bases). The germline V gene encodes CDR1 SGHTA and CDR2 FQGNSA. The ends were cut back, 5 bases at V and 0 bases at J, with 13 bases in the middle. The CDR3 extends over 15 amino acids.

There are many counts of this clonotype. This chain uses TRBV28 with TRBJ2-3; 8 bases agree with TRBD1. Germline-derived CDR1 and CDR2 are MDHEN and SYDVKM. This CDR3 is 18 amino acids long. V trimming: 4 bases; J trimming: 6 bases; junction bases outside the gene matches: 18. The DNA of the CDR3 is TGTGCCAGCAGTTCAGGGACAGGCGGCGGTGGCGCGGGGGATACGCAGTATTTT. It encodes CASSSGTGGGGAGDTQYF.

The V and J genes are TRBV28 and TRBJ2-5; TRBD2 matches 12 bases. Germline V gene lookup returns CDR1 MDHEN and CDR2 SYDVKM. The CDR3 is made up of 15 amino acids. V lost 7 bases and J lost 2; bases outside the gene matches: 5. As DNA, the CDR3 is TGTGCCAGCACCCAACTAGCGGGGGGTCAAGAGACCCAGTACTTC. This codes for CASTQLAGGQETQYF.

This clonotype showed up many times. The rearrangement uses TRBV6-1 and TRBJ1-5, with D perhaps matching TRBD1 (5 bases). Deletions cut 2 bases from V and 4 bases from J, with 9 bases between. Per the germline V gene, CDR1 is MNHNS and CDR2 is SASEGT. The CDR3 contains 14 residues. CDR3 sequence (DNA): TGTGCCAGCAGTGAATGGGGCCCTAATCAGCCCCAGCATTTT. Amino acids: CASSEWGPNQPQHF.

This clonotype came up many times. The V and J genes are TRBV28 and TRBJ1-5; D gene uncertain. The CDR3 spans 14 residues. Germline V gene data show CDR1 as MDHEN and CDR2 as SYDVKM. Trimming took off 7 bases at V and 1 base at J, with 11 bases between the two ends. CDR3 sequence reads: CASKRDPSNQPQHF. The DNA for the CDR3 is TGTGCCAGCAAGAGGGATCCGAGCAATCAGCCCCAGCATTTT.

The chain is built from TRBV6-6 and TRBJ1-3, with unresolved D. This CDR3 has 13 amino acids. V lost 4 bases and J lost 4, with 8 bases in between. From germline, CDR1 is MNHNY and CDR2 SVGAGI (reference sequence). The CDR3 nucleotides are TGTGCCAGCAGTTTAACAATCGGAAACACCATATATTTT. Translated: CASSLTIGNTIYF.

V gene TRBV24-1 combines with J gene TRBJ2-5; D gene unclear. Trimming took off 4 bases at V and 5 bases at J, with 7 bases between the two ends. The germline gives CDR1 KGHDR, CDR2 SFDVKD. The CDR3 has 12 residues. CDR3 nucleotide sequence: TGTGCCACCAGTGACCCCCTGGAGACCCAGTACTTC. Amino acids: CATSDPLETQYF.

V usage is TRBV15 and J usage is TRBJ1-1, with no clear D. This CDR3 spans 16 amino acids. Between the trimmed V and J ends, which lost 3 bases and 4 bases, there was a span of 18 bases. Germline assignment: CDR1 LNHNV and CDR2 YYDKDF (reference sequence). In DNA form, the CDR3 reads TGTGCCACCAGCAGGTCAAAGAGGTCGTGGGTCACTGAAGCTTTCTTT. Protein: CATSRSKRSWVTEAFF. Complete variable domain (other parts from reference TRBV15 and TRBJ1-1): DAMVIQNPRYQVTQFGKPVTLSCSQTLNHNVMYWYQQKSSQAPKLLFHYYDKDFNNEADTPDNFQSRRPNTSFCFLDIRSPGLGDTAMYLCATSRSKRSWVTEAFFGQGTRLTVV.

The CDR3 bases are TGTGCCAGCAGCCGGACAGTCCTCGACGAGCAGTACTTC. Its protein product is CASSRTVLDEQYF. The chain has TRBV25-1 and TRBJ2-7, with D perhaps TRBD1 (6 bases). The CDR3 length is 13 residues. The germline V gene encodes CDR1 MGHDK and CDR2 SYGVNS. With 6 bases removed from V and 5 bases from J, the gap between germline ends came to 14 bases.

This clonotype has a handful of counts. The chain carries TRBV5-1 and TRBJ1-1, with unresolved D. The V and J ends lost 0 bases and 0 bases respectively, with 9 bases between them. The germline CDR1 and CDR2 sequences are SGHRS and YFSETQ. This CDR3 comprises 15 residues. CDR3 DNA: TGCGCCAGCAGCTTGGAGCGGTTTGTGAACACTGAAGCTTTCTTT. It yields the protein CASSLERFVNTEAFF.

This clonotype was observed a handful of times. The chain couples TRBV9 to TRBJ1-1; no definite D call. The CDR3 runs 14 residues. Trimming left V 1 base short and J 1 base short, with 8 bases between. The V gene's germline CDR1 is SGDLS and CDR2 YYNGEE. The CDR3 DNA sequence: TGTGCCAGCAGCGTACACACCCAGAACACTGAAGCTTTCTTT. Translated, it gives CASSVHTQNTEAFF.

This clonotype has at least ten counts. V and J are TRBV5-5 and TRBJ2-2; the match to TRBD2 covers 12 bases. Losses at the gene ends were 4 bases for V and 4 bases for J; bases not matched to a gene: 5. The CDR3 is 16 residues long. The germline CDR1 and CDR2 sequences are SGHKS and YYEKEE (reference sequence). Here the CDR3 DNA reads TGTGCCAGCAGCCGACTAGCGGGGGATTCCACCGGGGAGCTGTTTTTT. This encodes CASSRLAGDSTGELFF.

This clonotype has at least ten counts. V and J are TRBV6-6 and TRBJ2-3; no definite D call. Germline CDR1 is MNHNY and CDR2 is SVGAGI (reference sequence). CDR3 length: 10 residues. The ends were cut back, 11 bases at V and 1 base at J, with 4 bases in the middle. The CDR3 DNA reads TGTGCCGGGGGCACAGATACGCAGTATTTT. It yields the protein CAGGTDTQYF.

The sample holds many counts of this clonotype. The chain carries TRBV3-1 and TRBJ2-7; D is possibly TRBD2 (6 bases). The CDR3 spans 16 residues. The V gene's germline CDR1 is LGHDT and CDR2 YNNKEL (reference sequence). V lost 4 bases and J lost 0, with 16 bases in between. The CDR3 protein is CASSRTAWGDSYEQYF. CDR3 coding DNA: TGTGCCAGCAGCCGCACGGCATGGGGGGACTCCTACGAGCAGTACTTC.

There are many counts of this clonotype. The rearrangement uses TRBV29-1 and TRBJ2-1; TRBD2 is a possible D gene (7 bases). The length of the CDR3 is 14 residues. The germline gives CDR1 SQVTM, CDR2 ANQGSEA. Trimming shortened V by 3 bases and J by 6 bases, and 15 bases separated the two germline ends. CDR3 sequence reads: CSVDGGGRGNEQFF. CDR3 in DNA: TGCAGCGTTGATGGGGGGGGCCGAGGCAATGAGCAGTTCTTC.

There are many counts of this clonotype. V gene TRBV3-1 combines with J gene TRBJ2-1; D is possibly TRBD2 (6 bases). V was pared by 3 bases and J by 6 bases, with 18 bases between. Germline CDR1 is LGHDT and CDR2 is YNNKEL (reference sequence). The CDR3 runs to 16 residues. The CDR3 sequence is CASSQRLGRDSNEQFF. The DNA for the CDR3 is TGTGCCAGCAGCCAGCGACTAGGGCGCGATAGCAATGAGCAGTTCTTC.

At least ten counts were recorded for this clonotype. At one of its ends the junction is not consistent with the germline gene, which may arise from a read error. The genes are TRBV7-7 and TRBJ2-3, with D tentatively TRBD2 (5 bases). Looked up from germline, CDR1 is SSHAT and CDR2 is FNYEAQ (reference sequence). This CDR3 contains 15 residues. In DNA form, the CDR3 reads TGTGCTAGCAGCTTAGGCAGACTAAGCACAGATACGCAGTATTTT. Amino acid sequence: CASSLGRLSTDTQYF.

This clonotype was seen at least ten times. The chain uses TRBV12-5 and TRBJ2-5, with a weak D call TRBD2 (5 bases). Germline V gene sequence: CDR1 LGHNT, CDR2 FRNRAP. CDR3 length equals 15 residues. Trimming shortened V by 2 bases and J by 3 bases, and 13 bases separated the two germline ends. The DNA of the CDR3 is TGTGCTAGTGGTTTGACGGGGTCAGCCAAAGAGACCCAGTACTTC. Its protein is CASGLTGSAKETQYF. The full variable domain, in which reference TRBV12-5 and TRBJ2-5 provide the parts outside the CDR3, is DARVTQTPRHKVTEMGQEVTMRCQPILGHNTVFWYRQTMMQGLELLAYFRNRAPLDDSGMPKDRFSAEMPDATLATLKIQPSEPRDSAVYFCASGLTGSAKETQYFGPGTRLLVL.

The rearrangement joins TRBV5-1 to TRBJ2-3; D might be TRBD2 (7 bases). CDR1 is SGHRS and CDR2 is YFSETQ in the germline V gene. The CDR3 totals 15 residues. Deletions cut 7 bases from V and 5 bases from J, with 20 bases between. CDR3 region: CASGVAGAGGDTQYF. As DNA, the CDR3 is TGCGCCAGCGGAGTTGCGGGGGCTGGGGGAGATACGCAGTATTTT. Filled out from reference TRBV5-1 and TRBJ2-3, the complete variable domain reads KAGVTQTPRYLIKTRGQQVTLSCSPISGHRSVSWYQQTPGQGLQFLFEYFSETQRNKGNFPGRFSGRQFSNSRSEMNVSTLELGDSALYLCASGVAGAGGDTQYFGPGTRLTVL.

This clonotype was seen many times. The chain links TRBV4-1 to TRBJ1-3; D remains ambiguous. Per germline, CDR1 MGHRA and CDR2 YSYEKL. The CDR3 runs 15 residues. The V end lost 0 bases, the J end lost 2 bases, and 8 bases lay between the germline ends. The CDR3 here is CASSQEEGPGNTIYF. The CDR3 nucleotides read TGCGCCAGCAGCCAAGAGGAGGGCCCTGGAAACACCATATATTTT.

This clonotype appeared many times. The V gene is TRBV4-3, the J gene TRBJ1-6; 8 bases are shared with TRBD1. Germline CDR1 reads LGHNA; CDR2 reads YSLEER. The CDR3 consists of 14 residues. V shed 4 bases and J 7 bases; nucleotides not matched to a gene: 3. The chain's CDR3 is CASSPGQGNSPLHF. The CDR3 nucleotides are TGCGCCAGCAGCCCAGGACAGGGCAATTCACCCCTCCACTTT.

The V gene is TRBV6-5, the J gene TRBJ2-4, with 10 bases aligning to TRBD1. The germline V gene has CDR1 MNHEY and CDR2 SVGAGI. This CDR3 region has 15 residues. V lost 6 bases, J lost 6 bases, and 8 bases stayed unmatched. CDR3 loop: CASRAGTGDPNIQYF. The CDR3 bases are TGTGCCAGCAGAGCCGGGACAGGGGACCCAAACATTCAGTACTTC.

This clonotype is termed medium-sized. CDR3 nucleotide sequence: TGTGCCACCAGTGACTCGGTTGGTGAGCAGTTCTTC. Its protein is CATSDSVGEQFF. The chain carries TRBV24-1 and TRBJ2-1; no reliable D call. Trimming pared 4 bases from V and 9 bases from J, leaving 9 bases between. The CDR3 has 12 amino acids. Germline V gene sequence: CDR1 KGHDR, CDR2 SFDVKD.